The present entry profiles one T cell receptor (beta chain) with its context. Antigen: not known. The source of the sample is a study of blood T cells in healthy people across ages. Study-level results: The CMV status of each donor remained undetermined, and this could have confounded shifts in expanded clonotypes. With naive T cell percentage, TCR beta diversity showed a strong correlation. Since the PBMCs were unsorted, naive and antigen-experienced cells could not be conclusively compared.

Trimming removed 8 bases from V and 5 bases from J; junction bases left unmatched: 10. Germline CDR1 and CDR2: SEHNR and FQNEAQ (reference sequence). The CDR3 consists of 15 residues. PCR was performed a second time for 7 to 11 cycles using a sample-barcoded 5' primer and a J-beta primer mix. The template-switch adaptor, which had 12 random nucleotides, put a tag on each cDNA molecule. MiXCR, applied by TCRdb to the 5' RACE reads, yields one record per CDR3 protein. The sample records around 1,700,000 distinct CDR3 sequences, about 30% being singletons. The source is a woman aged 25-40 years in good health. The V call is TRBV7-9, the J call TRBJ2-1; 9 bases are a match to TRBD1. The sequenced sample was blood. The CDR3 here is CASGPGQGEDNEQFF. The CDR3 nucleotides read TGTGCCAGCGGACCGGGACAGGGAGAAGACAATGAGCAGTTCTTC.